Listed here are 23 T cell receptor beta chains from one sample, sequenced in a study of shared clonotypes between healthy human individuals (TCRdb year 2020). Library construction relied on the immunoSEQ multiplex PCR assay. Here the immuneACCESS table is served through TCRdb, limited to in-frame sequences with V and J called. Missing clones are a known gap in these copies; in checked studies unresolved V genes cover under half, and the rest lacks a known reason. This sample lists approximately 2,300,000 clones; 85% to 95% were detected once. The ten largest account for around 0.4% of the sample. Material: naive CD4+ T cells from PBMCs. The cell subset or site label, read with the paper, signifies: CD45RA+ positively selected. These TCRs come from a man aged 18 to 35 in good health. Some clones in this sample may be carry-over from other donors' samples.

The chain is built from TRBV7-9 and TRBJ2-1; D might be TRBD1 (6 bases). V gave up 3 bases and J gave up 2 bases, with 11 bases separating them. Germline V CDR1 and CDR2: SEHNR, FQNEAQ (reference sequence). CDR3 length: 15 residues. CDR3 protein: CASSLVRDTYNEQFF. CDR3 DNA sequence: TGTGCCAGCAGCTTGGTACGGGACACCTACAATGAGCAGTTCTTC. The full variable domain, completed using reference TRBV7-9 and TRBJ2-1, is DTGVSQNPRHKITKRGQNVTFRCDPISEHNRLYWYRQTLGQGPEFLTYFQNEAQLEKSRLLSDRFSAERPKGSFSTLEIQRTEQGDSAMYLCASSLVRDTYNEQFFGPGTRLTVL.

This chain links TRBV5-1 with TRBJ2-3; 10 bases agree with TRBD1. The CDR3 totals 11 residues. The V segment lost 6 bases and the J segment 13 bases; nucleotides outside the gene matches: 5. Germline V gene lookup returns CDR1 SGHRS and CDR2 YFSETQ. The CDR3 spells CASTSGTGEYF. CDR3 coding DNA: TGCGCCAGCACCTCCGGGACAGGGGAGTATTTT.

The V gene is TRBV6-5, the J gene TRBJ2-3; tentatively, D is TRBD1 (6 bases). Trimming took 7 bases from V and 1 from J, leaving 12 bases between them. Germline V gene lookup returns CDR1 MNHEY and CDR2 SVGAGI. This CDR3 is 14 amino acids long. The CDR3 sequence: CASKAGDGTDTQYF. CDR3 nucleotide sequence: TGTGCCAGCAAGGCAGGGGATGGCACAGATACGCAGTATTTT.

The CDR3 is CASSSGTGIQETQYF. Here the CDR3 DNA reads TGCGCCAGCAGCTCCGGGACAGGGATTCAAGAGACCCAGTACTTC. The genes are TRBV5-1 and TRBJ2-5; 9 nucleotides align to TRBD1. The CDR3 sequence is 15 residues long. The germline V gene encodes CDR1 SGHRS and CDR2 YFSETQ. V lost 3 bases and J lost 2; bases outside the gene matches: 5. Together with reference TRBV5-1 and TRBJ2-5, the CDR3 gives the full variable domain: KAGVTQTPRYLIKTRGQQVTLSCSPISGHRSVSWYQQTPGQGLQFLFEYFSETQRNKGNFPGRFSGRQFSNSRSEMNVSTLELGDSALYLCASSSGTGIQETQYFGPGTRLLVL.

The chain combines TRBV5-1 with TRBJ2-5, with D possibly matching TRBD1 (5 bases). The V gene lost 0 bases and the J gene lost 5 bases, with 14 bases spanning the gap. Germline lookup yields CDR1 SGHRS and CDR2 YFSETQ. The CDR3 is 15 amino acids. Written as DNA, the CDR3 is TGCGCCAGCAGCTTGGAACCAGGGCTGGGCGAGACCCAGTACTTC. Protein: CASSLEPGLGETQYF.

This rearrangement joins TRBV6-1 to TRBJ1-2, with D uncertain. CDR1 and CDR2 (germline): MNHNS, SASEGT. The V end lost 5 bases, the J end lost 8 bases, and 9 bases lay between the germline ends. The CDR3 extends over 11 amino acids. The CDR3 region is CASSPAGGYTF. In nucleotides, the CDR3 is TGTGCCAGCAGTCCAGCGGGAGGCTACACCTTC.

Details on this clone: This specimen includes other DNA sequences encoding the same CDR3. This chain connects TRBV25-1 to TRBJ2-1; D is perhaps TRBD1 (5 bases). The CDR3 length is 11 residues. Germline CDR1 reads MGHDK; CDR2 reads SYGVNS. Trimming took off 8 bases at V and 6 bases at J, with 8 bases between the two ends. CDR3 DNA: TGTGCCAGCTCCAGGGTCAATGAGCAGTTCTTC. This sequence encodes CASSRVNEQFF.

The chain employs TRBV11-2 and TRBJ2-7; D call uncertain. The CDR3 totals 15 residues. Germline CDR1 is SGHAT and CDR2 is FQNNGV. Deletions cut 5 bases from V and 2 bases from J, with 16 bases between. The CDR3 coding sequence is TGTGCCAGCAGCCCCAGTTGGGCAGTGACCTACGAGCAGTACTTC. Protein sequence: CASSPSWAVTYEQYF. Full variable domain (rest looked up from reference TRBV11-2 and TRBJ2-7): EAGVAQSPRYKIIEKRQSVAFWCNPISGHATLYWYQQILGQGPKLLIQFQNNGVVDDSQLPKDRFSAERLKGVDSTLKIQPAKLEDSAVYLCASSPSWAVTYEQYFGPGTRLTVT.

This chain connects TRBV18 to TRBJ2-5, with D tentatively TRBD2 (6 bases). The length of the CDR3 is 14 residues. Germline CDR1 is KGHSH and CDR2 is LQKENI. V lost 4 bases, J lost 3 bases, and 12 bases lay in between. CDR3 nucleotides: TGTGCCAGCTCACTCCGGGACTCGAAAGAGACCCAGTACTTC. This sequence encodes CASSLRDSKETQYF. The full variable domain, rest sourced from reference TRBV18 and TRBJ2-5, is NAGVMQNPRHLVRRRGQEARLRCSPMKGHSHVYWYRQLPEEGLKFMVYLQKENIIDESGMPKERFSAEFPKEGPSILRIQQVVRGDSAAYFCASSLRDSKETQYFGPGTRLLVL.

This clone was detected once. This chain links TRBV29-1 with TRBJ2-5, with a tentative D call TRBD1 (6 bases). The ends were cut back, 6 bases at V and 3 bases at J, with 20 bases in the middle. Germline CDR1 SQVTM, CDR2 ANQGSEA. The CDR3 covers 15 residues. The CDR3 bases are TGCAGCGTCATAATAGGACAGAGGTCTGAAGAGACCCAGTACTTC. This sequence encodes CSVIIGQRSEETQYF.

The CDR3 here is CASNPTGGNYGYTF. In DNA form, the CDR3 reads TGCGCCAGCAACCCGACAGGGGGAAACTATGGCTACACCTTC. This chain uses TRBV5-1 with TRBJ1-2; 9 bases are shared with TRBD1. The CDR3 totals 14 residues. Trimming removed 6 bases from V and 2 bases from J; junction bases left unmatched: 5. Germline values: CDR1 SGHRS, CDR2 YFSETQ.

The rearrangement joins TRBV5-8 to TRBJ1-2, with D unresolved. Trimming pared 2 bases from V and 8 bases from J, leaving 10 bases between. CDR1 and CDR2 (germline): SGHTS, YDEGEE. CDR3 length equals 12 residues. The CDR3 DNA reads as TGTGCCAGCAGCTTAAGACTCGAGGGCTACACCTTC. This translates into CASSLRLEGYTF.

This clone showed up just a few times. The same CDR3 is also encoded by other DNA sequences in this sample. The J gene is TRBJ1-5, the V gene TRBV5-1; weak D call: TRBD1 (5 bases). Looked up from germline, CDR1 is SGHRS and CDR2 is YFSETQ. Deletions cut 0 bases from V and 1 base from J, with 5 bases between. The CDR3 is made up of 14 amino acids. This CDR3 is CASSLEGSNQPQHF. The CDR3 DNA reads as TGCGCCAGCAGCTTGGAGGGGAGCAATCAGCCCCAGCATTTT.

This chain joins TRBV18 and TRBJ2-5, with 7 bases aligning to TRBD1. The germline CDR1 and CDR2 sequences are KGHSH and LQKENI. Losses at the gene ends were 8 bases for V and 5 bases for J; bases not matched to a gene: 11. The CDR3 is made up of 14 amino acids. DNA of the CDR3: TGTGCCAGCGGGCCCGGGACAGACCGGGAGACCCAGTACTTC. This codes for CASGPGTDRETQYF.

The V gene is TRBV5-4, the J gene TRBJ2-5; D may correspond to TRBD1 or TRBD2 (6 bases each). The V end was cut by 2 bases, the J end by 2 bases, with 16 bases between. Germline lookup yields CDR1 SGHNT and CDR2 YYREEE (reference sequence). The CDR3 consists of 16 residues. The CDR3 DNA sequence: TGTGCCAGCAGCTTAGGAGGGGGTGAGCGGCAAGAGACCCAGTACTTC. It is translated as CASSLGGGERQETQYF.

This clone was seen just once. The rearrangement uses TRBV28 and TRBJ1-5; tentatively, D is TRBD1 (5 bases). Per germline, CDR1 MDHEN and CDR2 SYDVKM. With 4 bases removed from V and 7 bases from J, the gap between germline ends came to 20 bases. The CDR3 is made up of 16 amino acids. The CDR3 region has the DNA TGTGCCAGCAGTTCGGGGTTTCGGGGTTCAGGGCAGCCCCAGCATTTT. This sequence encodes CASSSGFRGSGQPQHF.

The chain recombines TRBV2 with TRBJ2-2; maybe TRBD2 (6 bases). The length of the CDR3 is 15 residues. V was shortened by 0 bases and J by 7 bases, with 12 bases between the two germline ends. Germline assignment: CDR1 SNHLY and CDR2 FYNNEI. As DNA, the CDR3 is TGTGCCAGCAGTGAAGCGCGGGGTGACCTCGGGGAGCTGTTTTTT. This encodes CASSEARGDLGELFF.

In regard to this clone: The sample carries other DNA sequences with the same CDR3. This rearrangement joins TRBV19 to TRBJ2-1, with 8 bases fitting TRBD2. CDR1 is LNHDA, CDR2 SQIVND, per germline (reference sequence). V lost 5 bases to trimming and J lost 0 bases; unmatched junction nucleotides: 3. The length of the CDR3 is 15 residues. The CDR3 nucleotides read TGTGCCAGTAGTCCGAGCGGGAGCTCCTACAATGAGCAGTTCTTC. Its protein product is CASSPSGSSYNEQFF.

This clone was seen once. The rearrangement joins TRBV29-1 to TRBJ2-7; 10 bases fit TRBD1. The CDR3 extends over 13 amino acids. J was trimmed by 6 bases and V by 7 bases; bases with no gene match: 9. CDR1 SQVTM and CDR2 ANQGSEA come from the germline V gene. The CDR3: CSAYPGTGAEQYF. In DNA form, the CDR3 reads TGCAGCGCCTACCCCGGGACAGGGGCCGAGCAGTACTTC.

This chain joins TRBV7-8 and TRBJ2-3; D may match TRBD1 or TRBD2 (6 bases each). The CDR3 extends over 15 amino acids. Germline CDR1 and CDR2: SGHVS and FQNEAQ. V lost 1 base, J lost 1 base, and 9 bases lay in between. CDR3 amino acids: CASSLGGAGTDTQYF. CDR3 in DNA: TGTGCCAGCAGCTTAGGGGGGGCGGGCACAGATACGCAGTATTTT.

This chain links TRBV7-8 with TRBJ2-3; 7 bases agree with TRBD2. The CDR3 is 17 residues long. The V segment lost 4 bases and the J segment 6 bases; nucleotides outside the gene matches: 16. Germline loops: CDR1 SGHVS, CDR2 FQNEAQ. CDR3 sequence reads: CASSYPAGREIWDTQYF. CDR3 nucleotide sequence: TGTGCCAGCAGCTACCCCGCGGGGCGGGAGATATGGGATACGCAGTATTTT. Full variable domain (missing parts from reference TRBV7-8 and TRBJ2-3): GAGVSQSPRYKVAKRGQDVALRCDPISGHVSLFWYQQALGQGPEFLTYFQNEAQLDKSGLPSDRFFAERPEGSVSTLKIQRTQQEDSAVYLCASSYPAGREIWDTQYFGPGTRLTVL.

This clone was counted once. The chain uses TRBV18 and TRBJ2-3; 9 bases are a match to TRBD2. The CDR3 is made up of 17 amino acids. Germline loops: CDR1 KGHSH, CDR2 LQKENI. V lost 3 bases and J lost 0; bases outside the gene matches: 7. For the CDR3, the DNA is TGTGCCAGCTCACCCCGGTCCACTAGCGGGAGCACAGATACGCAGTATTTT. Protein: CASSPRSTSGSTDTQYF. The variable domain in full, completed from reference TRBV18 and TRBJ2-3, reads NAGVMQNPRHLVRRRGQEARLRCSPMKGHSHVYWYRQLPEEGLKFMVYLQKENIIDESGMPKERFSAEFPKEGPSILRIQQVVRGDSAAYFCASSPRSTSGSTDTQYFGPGTRLTVL.

As concerns this clone: Other DNA variants within this sample encode the same CDR3. The chain has TRBV28 and TRBJ2-3; D possibly corresponds to TRBD1 (5 bases). The CDR3 is 13 residues long. Trimming stripped 6 bases from V and 1 base from J, with 8 bases between. Per germline, CDR1 MDHEN and CDR2 SYDVKM. The CDR3 reads CASRGQGTDTQYF. The CDR3 DNA reads as TGTGCCAGCAGGGGGCAGGGCACAGATACGCAGTATTTT.